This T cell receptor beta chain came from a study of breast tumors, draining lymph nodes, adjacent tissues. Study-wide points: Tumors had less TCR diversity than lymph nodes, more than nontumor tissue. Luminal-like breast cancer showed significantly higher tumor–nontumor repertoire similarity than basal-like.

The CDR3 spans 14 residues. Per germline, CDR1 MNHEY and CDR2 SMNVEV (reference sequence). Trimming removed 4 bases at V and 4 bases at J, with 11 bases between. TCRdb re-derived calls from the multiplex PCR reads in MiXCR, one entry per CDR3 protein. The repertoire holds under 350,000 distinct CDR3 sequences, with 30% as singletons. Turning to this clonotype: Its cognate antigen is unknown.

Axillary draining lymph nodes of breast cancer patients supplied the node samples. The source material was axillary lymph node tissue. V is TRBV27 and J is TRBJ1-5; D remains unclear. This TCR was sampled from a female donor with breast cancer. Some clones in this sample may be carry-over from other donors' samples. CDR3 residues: CASSSLKRNQPQHF. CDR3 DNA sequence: TGTGCCAGCAGTTCATTAAAACGGAATCAGCCCCAGCATTTT.